Presented here are 14 T cell receptor beta chains from one specimen sequenced in a study of blood T cell repertoires in COVID-19. Method: immunoSEQ multiplex PCR; TCRdb's copy keeps in-frame clones and lacks some. The sample consists of about 77,000 clones, roughly 90% of them appearing once. Sample: peripheral blood. These receptors all come from an elderly woman with active or convalescent COVID-19.

J is TRBJ2-7 and V is TRBV9; weak D call: TRBD2 (6 bases). The CDR3 contains 16 residues. Germline V lookup: CDR1 SGDLS, CDR2 YYNGEE. V was clipped by 0 bases and J by 6 bases, with 19 bases between them. CDR3 DNA sequence: TGTGCCAGCAGCGTAGAAACTAGCCCCTTCTTGGGCGAGCAGTACTTC. Its translation: CASSVETSPFLGEQYF.

The chain joins TRBV13 to TRBJ1-5; TRBD1 matches 8 bases. Germline V gene lookup returns CDR1 PRHDT and CDR2 FYEKMQ (reference sequence). This CDR3 region has 15 residues. Trimming took 5 bases from V and 4 from J; bases not matched to a gene: 7. Written as DNA, the CDR3 is TGTGCCAGCAGCCGAGGACAGGGAGTAAATCAGCCCCAGCATTTT. Protein product: CASSRGQGVNQPQHF. Variable domain in full (rest from reference TRBV13 and TRBJ1-5): AAGVIQSPRHLIKEKRETATLKCYPIPRHDTVYWYQQGPGQDPQFLISFYEKMQSDKGSIPDRFSAQQFSDYHSELNMSSLELGDSALYFCASSRGQGVNQPQHFGDGTRLSIL.

The chain employs TRBV19 and TRBJ1-6; weak D call: TRBD1 (6 bases). The V end lost 1 base, the J end lost 4 bases, and 8 bases lay between the germline ends. The CDR3 extends over 15 amino acids. CDR1 and CDR2 from the germline V gene are LNHDA and SQIVND (reference sequence). CDR3 sequence reads: CASSIVQGYNSPLHF. The CDR3 DNA is TGTGCCAGTAGTATAGTTCAGGGGTATAATTCACCCCTCCACTTT. Together with reference TRBV19 and TRBJ1-6, the CDR3 gives the full variable domain: DGGITQSPKYLFRKEGQNVTLSCEQNLNHDAMYWYRQDPGQGLRLIYYSQIVNDFQKGDIAEGYSVSREKKESFPLTVTSAQKNPTAFYLCASSIVQGYNSPLHFGNGTRLTVT.

V usage is TRBV5-1 and J usage is TRBJ2-7, with 9 bases identical to TRBD1. CDR1 is SGHRS and CDR2 is YFSETQ in the germline V gene. There are 15 residues in the CDR3. Trimming cost V 4 bases and J 3 bases; bases outside gene matches: 8. In DNA form, the CDR3 reads TGCGCCAGCAGCATCGGACAGGGGCCCTTCTACGAGCAGTACTTC. Its translation: CASSIGQGPFYEQYF.

The rearrangement links TRBV5-6 to TRBJ1-1; TRBD1 matches 9 bases. The CDR3 extends over 16 amino acids. CDR1 and CDR2 from the germline V gene are SGHDT and YYEEEE. Germline trimming cut 1 base from V and 5 bases from J; bases unmatched to any gene: 9. CDR3: CASSLTHGTGRTEAFF. CDR3 DNA: TGTGCCAGCAGCTTGACGCACGGGACAGGGCGGACTGAAGCTTTCTTT.

The rearrangement uses TRBV5-4 and TRBJ2-7; D is perhaps TRBD1 (6 bases). V shed 0 bases and J shed 7 bases, with 14 bases lying between them. Germline V gene lookup returns CDR1 SGHNT and CDR2 YYREEE (reference sequence). The CDR3 has 14 residues. For the CDR3, the DNA is TGTGCCAGCAGCTTGGCAGGGGCAGCACGTGAGCAGTACTTC. It is translated as CASSLAGAAREQYF.

The chain recombines TRBV5-1 with TRBJ1-6; no reliable D call. CDR1 is SGHRS, CDR2 YFSETQ, per germline. The CDR3 contains 12 residues. The V and J ends lost 5 bases and 7 bases respectively, with 7 bases between them. CDR3 nucleotide sequence: TGCGCCAGCAGTAGGGAGAATTCACCCCTCCACTTT. This sequence encodes CASSRENSPLHF.

The rearrangement joins TRBV27 to TRBJ2-3; 12 bases line up with TRBD2. The CDR3 loop spans 16 amino acids. With 7 bases clipped from V and 3 bases from J, the junction kept 8 bases outside the gene matches. CDR1 is MNHEY, CDR2 SMNVEV, per germline (reference sequence). CDR3 loop: CASMGLAGGPTDTQYF. CDR3 nucleotide sequence: TGTGCCAGCATGGGGCTAGCGGGGGGGCCGACAGATACGCAGTATTTT.

V and J are TRBV19 and TRBJ1-1, with a possible D match to TRBD1 (5 bases). Germline V gives CDR1 LNHDA, CDR2 SQIVND (reference sequence). V was trimmed by 9 bases and J by 2 bases, leaving 13 bases between them. CDR3 length: 13 amino acids. The CDR3 DNA reads TGTGCCAGCCGCACAGGCCCTAACACTGAAGCTTTCTTT. This codes for CASRTGPNTEAFF.

The chain links TRBV11-2 to TRBJ1-5, with TRBD1 matching 9 bases. This CDR3 region has 17 residues. CDR1 SGHAT and CDR2 FQNNGV come from the germline V gene. The trim removed 5 bases at V and 2 bases at J, leaving 10 bases unmatched. CDR3 DNA sequence: TGTGCCAGCAGCCGTCTCGGGACAGGGAGTGGCAATCAGCCCCAGCATTTT. Translating gives CASSRLGTGSGNQPQHF.

This chain uses TRBV5-6 with TRBJ2-7; TRBD1 might be the D (5 bases). The CDR3 has 14 amino acids. In germline, CDR1 is SGHDT, CDR2 YYEEEE. The V and J ends lost 4 bases and 1 base respectively, with 12 bases between them. The CDR3 DNA sequence: TGTGCCAGCAGCACCCCCCCAGGGTCCTACGAGCAGTACTTC. Its protein is CASSTPPGSYEQYF.

The genes are TRBV7-2 and TRBJ2-5; 8 bases map to TRBD1. The trim removed 3 bases at V and 7 bases at J, leaving 4 bases unmatched. CDR1 and CDR2 (germline): SGHTA, FQGNSA. This CDR3 spans 13 amino acids. CDR3 residues: CASSFGQGTTQYF. The CDR3 DNA reads as TGTGCCAGCAGCTTTGGACAGGGCACGACCCAGTACTTC.

This chain connects TRBV7-2 to TRBJ1-6; TRBD1 matches at 8 bases. The CDR3 length is 14 residues. The V gene's germline CDR1 is SGHTA and CDR2 FQGNSA. Unmatched junction bases numbered 9, after V lost 8 bases and J lost 9 bases. CDR3 coding DNA: TGTGCCAGCGTACCAGGGGGCTGGGGTTCACCCCTCCACTTT. It is translated as CASVPGGWGSPLHF.

This clone showed up just a few times. The chain couples TRBV7-2 to TRBJ1-5; D is unresolved. The CDR3 sequence is 14 residues long. The V gene lost 4 bases and the J gene lost 0 bases, with 7 bases spanning the gap. The germline V gene has CDR1 SGHTA and CDR2 FQGNSA. CDR3 sequence: CASSSQVSNQPQHF. DNA for the CDR3: TGTGCCAGCAGCTCCCAGGTTAGCAATCAGCCCCAGCATTTT.